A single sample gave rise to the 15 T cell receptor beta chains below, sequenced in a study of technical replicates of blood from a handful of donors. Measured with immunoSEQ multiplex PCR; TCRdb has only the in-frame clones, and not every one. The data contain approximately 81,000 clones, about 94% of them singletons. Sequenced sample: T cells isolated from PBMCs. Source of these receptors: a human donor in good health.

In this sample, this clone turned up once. The CDR3 spells CASSLKGSDTQYF. For the CDR3, the DNA is TGTGCCAGCAGCTTAAAAGGGAGCGATACGCAGTATTTT. V gene TRBV7-3 combines with J gene TRBJ2-3; perhaps TRBD2 as D (5 bases). This CDR3 is built from 13 residues. Trimming cost V 1 base and J 6 bases, with 8 bases left between them. Looked up from germline, CDR1 is SGHTA and CDR2 is FQGTGA.

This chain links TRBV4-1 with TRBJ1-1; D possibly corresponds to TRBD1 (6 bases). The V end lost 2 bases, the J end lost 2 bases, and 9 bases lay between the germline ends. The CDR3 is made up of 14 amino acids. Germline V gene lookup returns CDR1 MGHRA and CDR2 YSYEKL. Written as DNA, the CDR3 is TGCGCCAGCAGCCAACACAGGGTTAACACTGAAGCTTTCTTT. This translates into CASSQHRVNTEAFF.

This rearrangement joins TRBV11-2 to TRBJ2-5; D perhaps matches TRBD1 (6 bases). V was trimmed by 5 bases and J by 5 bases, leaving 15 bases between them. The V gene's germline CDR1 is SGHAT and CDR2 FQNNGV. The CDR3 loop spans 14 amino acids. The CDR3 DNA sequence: TGTGCCAGCAGCCTTACAGGGATAGGGGAGACCCAGTACTTC. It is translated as CASSLTGIGETQYF.

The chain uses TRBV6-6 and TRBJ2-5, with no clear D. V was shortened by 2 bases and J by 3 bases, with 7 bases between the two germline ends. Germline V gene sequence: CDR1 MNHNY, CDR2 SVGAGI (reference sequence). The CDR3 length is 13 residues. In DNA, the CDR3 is TGTGCCAGCAGTTACGGGCCGGAAGAGACCCAGTACTTC. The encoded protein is CASSYGPEETQYF.

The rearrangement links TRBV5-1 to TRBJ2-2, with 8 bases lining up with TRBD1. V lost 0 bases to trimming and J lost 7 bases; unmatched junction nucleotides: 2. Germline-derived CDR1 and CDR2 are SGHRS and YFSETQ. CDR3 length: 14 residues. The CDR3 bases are TGCGCCAGCAGCTTGGGACAGGGGAGCGGGGAGCTGTTTTTT. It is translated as CASSLGQGSGELFF.

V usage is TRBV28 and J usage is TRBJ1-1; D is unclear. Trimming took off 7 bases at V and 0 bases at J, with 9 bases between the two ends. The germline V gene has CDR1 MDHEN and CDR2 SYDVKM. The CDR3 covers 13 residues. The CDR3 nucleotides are TGTGCCAGCACCCAGGCAATGAACACTGAAGCTTTCTTT. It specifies CASTQAMNTEAFF.

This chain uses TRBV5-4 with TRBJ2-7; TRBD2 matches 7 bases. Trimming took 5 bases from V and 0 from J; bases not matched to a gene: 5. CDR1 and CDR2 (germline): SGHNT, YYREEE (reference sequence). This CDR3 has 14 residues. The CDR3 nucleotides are TGTGCCAGCAGTTCCGGACTAGGCTCCTACGAGCAGTACTTC. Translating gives CASSSGLGSYEQYF.

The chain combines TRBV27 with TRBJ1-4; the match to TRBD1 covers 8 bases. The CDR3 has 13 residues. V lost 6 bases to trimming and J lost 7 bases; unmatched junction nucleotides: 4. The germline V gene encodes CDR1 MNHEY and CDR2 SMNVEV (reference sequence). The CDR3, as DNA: TGTGCCAGCAGGACAGGGGATCGTGAAAAACTGTTTTTT. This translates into CASRTGDREKLFF.

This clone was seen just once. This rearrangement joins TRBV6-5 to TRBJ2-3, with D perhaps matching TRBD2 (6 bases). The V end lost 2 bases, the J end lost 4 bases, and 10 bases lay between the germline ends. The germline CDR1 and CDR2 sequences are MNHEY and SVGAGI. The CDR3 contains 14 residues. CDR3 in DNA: TGTGCCAGCAGTTACCAAGGAGGGCCAGATACGCAGTATTTT. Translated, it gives CASSYQGGPDTQYF.

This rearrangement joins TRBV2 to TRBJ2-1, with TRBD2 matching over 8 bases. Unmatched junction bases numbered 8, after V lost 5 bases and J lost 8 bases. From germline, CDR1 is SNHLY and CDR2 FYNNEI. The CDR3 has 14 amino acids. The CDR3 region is CASSPGLGSYEQFF. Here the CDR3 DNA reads TGTGCCAGCAGTCCGGGACTAGGGAGCTATGAGCAGTTCTTC. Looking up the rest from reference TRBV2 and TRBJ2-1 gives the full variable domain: EPEVTQTPSHQVTQMGQEVILRCVPISNHLYFYWYRQILGQKVEFLVSFYNNEISEKSEIFDDQFSVERPDGSNFTLKIRSTKLEDSAMYFCASSPGLGSYEQFFGPGTRLTVL.

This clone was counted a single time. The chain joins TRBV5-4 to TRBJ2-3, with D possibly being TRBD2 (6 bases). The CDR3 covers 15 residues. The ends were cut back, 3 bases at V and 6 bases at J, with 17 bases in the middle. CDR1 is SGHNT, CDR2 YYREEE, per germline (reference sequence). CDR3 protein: CASSSDRLEVDTQYF. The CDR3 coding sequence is TGTGCCAGCAGCTCCGATAGACTAGAGGTCGATACGCAGTATTTT.

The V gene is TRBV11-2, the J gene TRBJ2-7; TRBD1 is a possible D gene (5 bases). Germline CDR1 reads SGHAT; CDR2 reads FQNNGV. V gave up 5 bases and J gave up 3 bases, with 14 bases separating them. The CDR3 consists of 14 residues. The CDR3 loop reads CASSQGVKGYEQYF. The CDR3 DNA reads TGTGCCAGCAGCCAAGGGGTGAAGGGCTACGAGCAGTACTTC.

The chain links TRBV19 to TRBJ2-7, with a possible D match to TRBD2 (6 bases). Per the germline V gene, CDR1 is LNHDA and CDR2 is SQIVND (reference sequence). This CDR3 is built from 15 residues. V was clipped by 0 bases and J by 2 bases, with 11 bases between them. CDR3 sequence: CASSIEGGITYEQYF. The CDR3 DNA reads TGTGCCAGTAGTATAGAAGGCGGGATTACCTACGAGCAGTACTTC.

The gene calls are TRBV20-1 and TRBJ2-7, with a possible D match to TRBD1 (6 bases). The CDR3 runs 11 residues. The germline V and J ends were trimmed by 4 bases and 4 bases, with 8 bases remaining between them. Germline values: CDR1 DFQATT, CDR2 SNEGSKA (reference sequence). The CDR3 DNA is TGCAGTGCTATACAGGGTTACGAGCAGTACTTC. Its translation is CSAIQGYEQYF.

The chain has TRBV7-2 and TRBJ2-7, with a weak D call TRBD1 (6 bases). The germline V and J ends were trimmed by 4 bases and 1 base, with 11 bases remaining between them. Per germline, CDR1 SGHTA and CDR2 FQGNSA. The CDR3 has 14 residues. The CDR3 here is CASSSGQLSYEQYF. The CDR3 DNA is TGTGCCAGCAGCTCAGGACAGCTTTCCTACGAGCAGTACTTC. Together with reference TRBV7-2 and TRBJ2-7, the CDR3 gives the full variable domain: GAGVSQSPSNKVTEKGKDVELRCDPISGHTALYWYRQSLGQGLEFLIYFQGNSAPDKSGLPSDRFSAERTGGSVSTLTIQRTQQEDSAVYLCASSSGQLSYEQYFGPGTRLTVT.